Listed below are T cell receptor beta chains from one sample, sequenced in a study of blood T cell repertoires in COVID-19. Sequencing used immunoSEQ multiplex PCR; TCRdb keeps in-frame clones, though not all of them. The data contain about 130,000 clones, under 90% of them seen just once; the ten biggest clones take up about 8%. Sequenced input: peripheral blood. All receptors come from a woman in her sixties or seventies with active or convalescent COVID-19. CDR3s include the opening cysteine and the closing phenylalanine or tryptophan. The D gene is left open where the match is weak. Clone size appears in some rows only: once, few, many, or a class for an expanded clone.

v_call	clone_size	j_call	d_call	cdr3_nt	cdr3_aa
TRBV6-5	NA	TRBJ2-5	NA	TGTGCCAGCAGATATTACCGGGGGACCCAGTACTTC	CASRYYRGTQYF
TRBV25-1	few	TRBJ1-4	TRBD1	TGTGCCAGCGGGGACAGGGTTAATGGTGAAAAACTGTTTTTT	CASGDRVNGEKLFF
TRBV6-4	NA	TRBJ2-1	NA	TGTGCCAGCAGTGACCAACCCCTTAGTGAGCAGTTCTTC	CASSDQPLSEQFF
TRBV24-1	NA	TRBJ2-5	TRBD1	TGTGCCACCAGTGATTTCCTGGTAAGGTCCGGGACAGTAGAAGAGACCCAGTACTTC	CATSDFLVRSGTVEETQYF
TRBV12-3/TRBV12-4	few	TRBJ1-2	NA	TGTGCCAGCAGTTTACCCCCAGGGGATGGCTACACCTTC	CASSLPPGDGYTF
TRBV2	NA	TRBJ1-2	NA	TGTGCCAGCAGTGAAGGCAGGATTCACTATGGCTACACCTTC	CASSEGRIHYGYTF
TRBV18	NA	TRBJ2-5	NA	TGTGCCAGCTCCCCAAATCCGGAAGAGACCCAGTACTTC	CASSPNPEETQYF
TRBV6-2/TRBV6-3	NA	TRBJ1-1	TRBD1	TGTGCCAGCAGTTGGGACAGCAACACTGAAGCTTTCTTT	CASSWDSNTEAFF
TRBV9	NA	TRBJ1-3	TRBD1	TGTGCCAGCAGCGCGGGACAGCCTGGAAACACCATATATTTT	CASSAGQPGNTIYF
TRBV28	NA	TRBJ1-6	NA	TGTGCCAGCAGTTTACAGGGTGTTGGGCCATCTTCACCCCTCCACTTT	CASSLQGVGPSSPLHF
TRBV18	once	TRBJ1-2	TRBD1	TGTGCCAGCTCACCGGGACAGCTCTTTGGCTACACCTTC	CASSPGQLFGYTF
TRBV7-9	NA	TRBJ1-4	TRBD1	TGTGCCAGCAGCTTCACAGGGGGCGGAAATGAAAAACTGTTTTTT	CASSFTGGGNEKLFF
TRBV5-4	NA	TRBJ2-5	TRBD2	TGTGCCAGCAGCCGGGCGACTAGCTTTTCCGAGACCCAGTACTTC	CASSRATSFSETQYF
TRBV4-3	NA	TRBJ2-2	NA	TGCGCCAGCAGCCAAGTGAGTGGGGAGCTGTTTTTT	CASSQVSGELFF
TRBV5-1	NA	TRBJ1-2	NA	TGCGCCAGCAGCTTGGAGTCTACTAACTATGGCTACACCTTC	CASSLESTNYGYTF
TRBV2	NA	TRBJ1-5	TRBD1	TGTGCCAGCAGTGAATCGGGACAGGCTGTTCAGCCCCAGCATTTT	CASSESGQAVQPQHF